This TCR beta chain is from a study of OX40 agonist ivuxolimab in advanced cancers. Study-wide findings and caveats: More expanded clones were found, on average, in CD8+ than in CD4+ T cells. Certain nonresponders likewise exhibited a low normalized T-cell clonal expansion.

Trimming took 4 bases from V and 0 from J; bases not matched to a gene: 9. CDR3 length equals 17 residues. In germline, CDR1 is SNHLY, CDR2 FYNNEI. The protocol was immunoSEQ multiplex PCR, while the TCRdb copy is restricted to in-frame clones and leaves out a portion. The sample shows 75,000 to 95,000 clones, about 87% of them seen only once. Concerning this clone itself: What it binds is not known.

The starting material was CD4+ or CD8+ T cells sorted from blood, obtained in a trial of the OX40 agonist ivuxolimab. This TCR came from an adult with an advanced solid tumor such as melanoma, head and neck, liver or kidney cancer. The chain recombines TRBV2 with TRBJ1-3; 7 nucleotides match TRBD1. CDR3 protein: CASSAERTGLSGNTIYF. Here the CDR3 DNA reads TGTGCCAGCAGTGCTGAACGGACAGGCCTCTCTGGAAACACCATATATTTT.